One T cell receptor beta chain is described in this entry. Its target is unknown. This entry belongs to a study of blood T cells in healthy people across ages. Findings and caveats of the study: From one million sequenced T cells, diversity estimates were lower bounds.

V lost 5 bases to trimming and J lost 0 bases, with 14 bases between them. This CDR3 is built from 16 residues. The germline CDR1 and CDR2 sequences are MNHEY and SVGAGI. Next came a second PCR, run for about 7 to 12 cycles, which used a sample-barcoded 5' primer along with a J-beta primer mix. TCRdb re-called the 5' RACE reads with MiXCR, one entry per CDR3 protein. Counted here are roughly 2 million distinct CDR3 sequences, around 48% occurring once; the ten biggest clones make up around 2.1%. The sample was blood. The genes are TRBV6-5 and TRBJ1-5; D might be TRBD1 (6 bases). The TCR comes from a woman in her 40s in good health. The CDR3 is CASSPRRGYSNQPQHF. CDR3 nucleotide sequence: TGTGCCAGCAGTCCGAGAAGGGGGTATAGCAATCAGCCCCAGCATTTT.